These 7 T cell receptor beta chains originate from one sample sequenced in a study of shared clonotypes between healthy human individuals (dated by TCRdb to 2019 to 2021). To prepare the library, the immunoSEQ multiplex PCR assay was applied. Held by TCRdb, this immuneACCESS table contains in-frame sequences only and omits some clones. Under half of the omission traces to an unresolved V gene where checked; the cause of the rest is unknown. Counted in this sample were approximately 1,000,000 clones; approximately 80% of them appeared once. The top ten hold approximately 0.95% of the sample. Sequencing used memory CD4+ T cells from PBMCs. This sample's cell subset or site label indicates: CD45RA-negative fraction. The receptor set was obtained from a man between 18 and 35 years old in good health. Some clones in this sample may be carry-over from other donors' samples.

The J gene is TRBJ2-7, the V gene TRBV18, with a tentative D call TRBD2 (6 bases). The V end was cut by 4 bases, the J end by 7 bases, with 14 bases between. The CDR3 has 13 residues. Germline-derived CDR1 and CDR2 are KGHSH and LQKENI. The CDR3 DNA sequence: TGTGCCAGCTCACAGGGTTTGGAGGGGGAGCAGTACTTC. It encodes CASSQGLEGEQYF.

As regards this clone: This sample also contains other DNA sequences that code for the same CDR3. This sequence joins TRBV5-1 and TRBJ1-5; maybe TRBD1 (5 bases). Germline CDR1 SGHRS, CDR2 YFSETQ. V lost 0 bases, J lost 4 bases, and 8 bases lay in between. This CDR3 spans 14 amino acids. For the CDR3, the DNA is TGCGCCAGCAGCTTGGACGGGGGGAATCAGCCCCAGCATTTT. This codes for CASSLDGGNQPQHF.

This chain joins TRBV30 and TRBJ1-1, with D unclear. The CDR3 spans 10 residues. V was trimmed by 7 bases and J by 1 base, leaving 4 bases between them. CDR1 and CDR2 from the germline V gene are GTSNPN and SVGIG (reference sequence). The CDR3 DNA sequence: TGTGCCTACGGGAACACTGAAGCTTTCTTT. Residues: CAYGNTEAFF.

The chain joins TRBV4-1 to TRBJ2-5, with 9 bases matching TRBD1. After removal of 6 bases from V and 2 bases from J, the junction contained 7 bases not matched to a gene. The CDR3 is 15 residues long. Germline V lookup: CDR1 MGHRA, CDR2 YSYEKL. The CDR3 loop reads CASSKIGTGQETQYF. CDR3 sequence (DNA): TGCGCCAGCAGTAAAATAGGGACAGGGCAAGAGACCCAGTACTTC.

The chain couples TRBV29-1 to TRBJ1-4; D is undetermined. The germline gives CDR1 SQVTM, CDR2 ANQGSEA. The CDR3 sequence is 12 residues long. The V end was cut by 1 base, the J end by 10 bases, with 10 bases between. CDR3: CSVEVLAGKLFF. DNA for the CDR3: TGCAGCGTTGAAGTGCTGGCTGGAAAACTGTTTTTT.

In its sample, this clone was seen many times. This chain links TRBV6-1 with TRBJ2-1; 9 bases map to TRBD2. This CDR3 has 14 residues. Per germline, CDR1 MNHNS and CDR2 SASEGT. Trimming at V came to 6 bases and at J to 6 bases, leaving 6 bases not matched to a gene. The CDR3 sequence is CASSRGGDSNEQFF. The CDR3 DNA follows: TGTGCCAGCAGCCGCGGGGGGGACTCCAATGAGCAGTTCTTC.

This chain uses TRBV28 with TRBJ2-3; 11 bases are shared with TRBD1. The CDR3 sequence is 14 residues long. The V and J ends lost 6 bases and 5 bases, in that order; junction bases with no gene match: 4. The germline CDR1 and CDR2 sequences are MDHEN and SYDVKM. The CDR3 sequence is CASSTGTGGDTQYF. The CDR3 DNA is TGTGCCAGCAGCACCGGGACAGGGGGAGATACGCAGTATTTT.